This is a list of T cell receptor beta chains from one sample in a study of cytomegalovirus exposure and HLA in healthy donors. Using immunoSEQ multiplex PCR, the repertoire was profiled, and TCRdb retains in-frame clones only, with some absent. Among around 64,000 clones, around three quarters were seen once, and the ten largest hold around 7.4%. The sequenced sample consisted of PBMCs. These TCRs come from a young man in good health and CMV-seropositive. The CDR3 runs from the conserved cysteine through the conserved F or W. Fields, in order: V gene, D gene, clone size, J gene, CDR3 protein, CDR3 DNA. D genes are given only for firm matches. Some rows have no size entry. The others give once, few or many, or a class for an expanded clone.

v_gene: TRBV5-1; d_gene: -; abundance: -; j_gene: TRBJ2-5; CDR3aa: CASSFTGQETQYF; CDR3nt: TGCGCCAGCAGCTTCACAGGACAAGAGACCCAGTACTTC
v_gene: TRBV30; d_gene: TRBD1; abundance: -; j_gene: TRBJ2-5; CDR3aa: CAWSGTGGAWETQYF; CDR3nt: TGTGCCTGGAGCGGAACAGGGGGCGCGTGGGAGACCCAGTACTTC
v_gene: TRBV7-9; d_gene: TRBD1; abundance: -; j_gene: TRBJ1-3; CDR3aa: CASSSAGQGNTIYF; CDR3nt: TGTGCCAGCAGCTCCGCCGGACAGGGCAACACCATATATTTT
v_gene: TRBV7-9; d_gene: -; abundance: -; j_gene: TRBJ1-4; CDR3aa: CASSLSVYEKLFF; CDR3nt: TGTGCCAGCAGCTTATCGGTTTATGAAAAACTGTTTTTT
v_gene: TRBV5-1; d_gene: TRBD2; abundance: -; j_gene: TRBJ2-7; CDR3aa: CASSIAGGSYEQYF; CDR3nt: TGCGCCAGCAGCATAGCGGGAGGGTCCTACGAGCAGTACTTC
v_gene: TRBV10-1; d_gene: -; abundance: -; j_gene: TRBJ2-5; CDR3aa: CASSEGGRGTQYF; CDR3nt: TGCGCCAGCAGTGAGGGAGGACGCGGGACCCAGTACTTC
v_gene: TRBV6-6; d_gene: -; abundance: -; j_gene: TRBJ2-1; CDR3aa: CASSYAGPHNEQFF; CDR3nt: TGTGCCAGCAGTTACGCGGGGCCCCACAATGAGCAGTTCTTC
v_gene: TRBV30; d_gene: TRBD1; abundance: -; j_gene: TRBJ2-7; CDR3aa: CAWSAGTGYEQYF; CDR3nt: TGTGCCTGGAGTGCCGGGACAGGCTACGAGCAGTACTTC
v_gene: TRBV2; d_gene: TRBD2; abundance: few; j_gene: TRBJ2-2; CDR3aa: CASGTSGNTGELFF; CDR3nt: TGTGCCAGCGGGACTAGCGGGAACACCGGGGAGCTGTTTTTT
v_gene: TRBV18; d_gene: TRBD2; abundance: -; j_gene: TRBJ2-1; CDR3aa: CASSPSGRSGNEQFF; CDR3nt: TGTGCCAGCTCACCAAGCGGGAGATCAGGGAATGAGCAGTTCTTC
v_gene: TRBV29-1; d_gene: -; abundance: once; j_gene: TRBJ1-2; CDR3aa: CSVEFPGGRGYTF; CDR3nt: TGCAGCGTTGAGTTCCCGGGGGGCCGTGGCTACACCTTC
v_gene: TRBV5-1; d_gene: TRBD1; abundance: -; j_gene: TRBJ1-5; CDR3aa: CASSLGSGGESQPQHF; CDR3nt: TGCGCCAGCAGCTTGGGGTCAGGGGGCGAGAGTCAGCCCCAGCATTTT
v_gene: TRBV19; d_gene: TRBD2; abundance: -; j_gene: TRBJ2-3; CDR3aa: CASSRGLAGTDTQYF; CDR3nt: TGTGCCAGTAGTAGGGGACTAGCGGGAACAGATACGCAGTATTTT
v_gene: TRBV30; d_gene: -; abundance: once; j_gene: TRBJ1-1; CDR3aa: CAWSGLTGLNTEAFF; CDR3nt: TGTGCCTGGTCCGGTTTGACAGGACTGAACACTGAAGCTTTCTTT
v_gene: TRBV5-1; d_gene: -; abundance: few; j_gene: TRBJ2-7; CDR3aa: CASSPDGQPTYEQYF; CDR3nt: TGCGCCAGCAGCCCTGACGGACAGCCAACCTACGAGCAGTACTTC
v_gene: TRBV6-5; d_gene: -; abundance: -; j_gene: TRBJ1-5; CDR3aa: CASSYVFTGGQPQHF; CDR3nt: TGTGCCAGCAGTTACGTTTTTACGGGGGGTCAGCCCCAGCATTTT
v_gene: TRBV2; d_gene: TRBD2; abundance: -; j_gene: TRBJ2-1; CDR3aa: CASTLLAGGNYNEQFF; CDR3nt: TGTGCCAGCACCCTCCTAGCCGGGGGGAATTACAATGAGCAGTTCTTC
v_gene: TRBV4-1; d_gene: TRBD1; abundance: -; j_gene: TRBJ1-1; CDR3aa: CASSQDRAGGLTEAFF; CDR3nt: TGCGCCAGCAGCCAAGATAGGGCAGGGGGTTTAACTGAAGCTTTCTTT
v_gene: TRBV29-1; d_gene: TRBD1; abundance: -; j_gene: TRBJ1-1; CDR3aa: CSVGAGGNTEAFF; CDR3nt: TGCAGCGTTGGGGCAGGGGGCAACACTGAAGCTTTCTTT
v_gene: TRBV25-1; d_gene: TRBD2; abundance: once; j_gene: TRBJ2-2; CDR3aa: CASSLPGGAGELFF; CDR3nt: TGTGCCAGCAGTCTACCGGGAGGCGCCGGGGAGCTGTTTTTT
v_gene: TRBV29-1; d_gene: TRBD1; abundance: -; j_gene: TRBJ2-1; CDR3aa: CSVDGTGLYNEQFF; CDR3nt: TGCAGCGTGGACGGGACAGGGCTTTACAATGAGCAGTTCTTC
v_gene: TRBV5-6; d_gene: TRBD1; abundance: -; j_gene: TRBJ1-5; CDR3aa: CASSQGDTNQPQHF; CDR3nt: TGTGCCAGCAGCCAGGGGGACACAAATCAGCCCCAGCATTTT
v_gene: TRBV25-1; d_gene: -; abundance: once; j_gene: TRBJ2-7; CDR3aa: CASTGTGLYEQYF; CDR3nt: TGTGCCAGCACCGGGACTGGACTCTACGAGCAGTACTTC
v_gene: TRBV7-9; d_gene: TRBD1; abundance: -; j_gene: TRBJ1-2; CDR3aa: CASSTGQGDNGYTF; CDR3nt: TGTGCCAGCAGCACAGGACAGGGTGATAATGGCTACACCTTC
v_gene: TRBV7-9; d_gene: -; abundance: -; j_gene: TRBJ1-5; CDR3aa: CASQAGVGNQPQHF; CDR3nt: TGTGCCAGCCAGGCAGGGGTTGGCAATCAGCCCCAGCATTTT
v_gene: TRBV5-1; d_gene: TRBD2; abundance: -; j_gene: TRBJ2-1; CDR3aa: CASSLEKAGDYNEQFF; CDR3nt: TGCGCCAGCAGCTTGGAGAAGGCGGGAGACTACAATGAGCAGTTCTTC
v_gene: TRBV28; d_gene: -; abundance: -; j_gene: TRBJ2-7; CDR3aa: CASSFSTGYEQYF; CDR3nt: TGTGCCAGCAGTTTCTCTACAGGCTACGAGCAGTACTTC
v_gene: TRBV29-1; d_gene: -; abundance: once; j_gene: TRBJ2-2; CDR3aa: CSVEFAPGTGELFF; CDR3nt: TGCAGCGTTGAGTTCGCCCCAGGGACCGGGGAGCTGTTTTTT
v_gene: TRBV29-1; d_gene: -; abundance: -; j_gene: TRBJ1-1; CDR3aa: CSVVLGQANTEAFF; CDR3nt: TGCAGCGTCGTGCTGGGGCAGGCGAACACTGAAGCTTTCTTT
v_gene: TRBV5-1; d_gene: TRBD1; abundance: -; j_gene: TRBJ1-5; CDR3aa: CASSSSGGEGQPQHF; CDR3nt: TGCGCCAGCAGCTCATCAGGGGGAGAAGGTCAGCCCCAGCATTTT